The source of this TCR beta chain is a study of T cells after yellow fever vaccination. This clonotype has at least ten counts. Its antigen is unidentified. Overall study findings and caveats: Few clonotypes appeared in both CD4 and CD8 compartments. Repertoires obtained by FACS sorting could include abundant clonotypes that entered as contaminants from the bulk population. Detected again after the booster were most primary-vaccination clones, at approximately 96% CD4 and approximately 85% CD8.

Looked up from germline, CDR1 is KGHSH and CDR2 is LQKENI. Trimming took off 1 base at V and 6 bases at J, with 3 bases between the two ends. The CDR3 covers 12 residues. TCRdb re-analysed the 5' RACE reads in MiXCR, keeping a single row per CDR3 protein. The table lists around 72,000 distinct CDR3 sequences, about 7.7% of them singletons. Sequencing used CD8+ T cells sorted from PBMCs, obtained 9 to 10 days after the first yellow fever vaccination. V usage is TRBV18 and J usage is TRBJ1-4; D is uncertain. This clonotype was sampled from a man aged 18 to 35 who received the YFV17D yellow fever vaccine. The CDR3 loop is CASSPRDEKLFF. CDR3 nucleotides: TGTGCCAGCTCACCACGGGATGAAAAACTGTTTTTT.